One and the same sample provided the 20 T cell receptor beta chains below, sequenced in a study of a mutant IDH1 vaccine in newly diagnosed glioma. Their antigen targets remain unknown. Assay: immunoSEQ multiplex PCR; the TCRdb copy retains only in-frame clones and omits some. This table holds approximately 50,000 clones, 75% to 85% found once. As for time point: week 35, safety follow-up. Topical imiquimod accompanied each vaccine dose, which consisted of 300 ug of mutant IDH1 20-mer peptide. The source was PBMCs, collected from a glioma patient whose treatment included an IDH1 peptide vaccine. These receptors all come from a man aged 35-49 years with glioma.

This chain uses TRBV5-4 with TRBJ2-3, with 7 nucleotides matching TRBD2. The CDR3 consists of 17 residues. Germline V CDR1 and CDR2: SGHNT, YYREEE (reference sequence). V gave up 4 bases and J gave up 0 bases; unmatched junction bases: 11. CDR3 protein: CASSPVGGTASTDTQYF. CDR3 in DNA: TGTGCCAGCAGCCCCGTGGGGGGGACGGCTAGCACAGATACGCAGTATTTT. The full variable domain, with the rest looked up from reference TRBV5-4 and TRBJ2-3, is ETGVTQSPTHLIKTRGQQVTLRCSSQSGHNTVSWYQQALGQGPQFIFQYYREEENGRGNFPPRFSGLQFPNYSSELNVNALELDDSALYLCASSPVGGTASTDTQYFGPGTRLTVL.

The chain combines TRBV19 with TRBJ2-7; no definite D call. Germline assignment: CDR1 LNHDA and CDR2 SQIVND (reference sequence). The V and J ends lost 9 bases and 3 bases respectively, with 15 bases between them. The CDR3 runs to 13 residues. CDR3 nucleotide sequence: TGTGCCAGCGGGCGGCAGACCAACTACGAGCAGTACTTC. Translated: CASGRQTNYEQYF.

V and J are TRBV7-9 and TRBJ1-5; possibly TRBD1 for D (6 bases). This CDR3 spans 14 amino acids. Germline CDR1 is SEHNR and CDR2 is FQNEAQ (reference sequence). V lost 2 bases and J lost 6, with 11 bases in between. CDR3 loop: CASSLQGPSQPQHF. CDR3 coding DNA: TGTGCCAGCAGCTTACAGGGGCCAAGTCAGCCCCAGCATTTT. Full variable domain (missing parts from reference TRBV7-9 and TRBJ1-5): DTGVSQNPRHKITKRGQNVTFRCDPISEHNRLYWYRQTLGQGPEFLTYFQNEAQLEKSRLLSDRFSAERPKGSFSTLEIQRTEQGDSAMYLCASSLQGPSQPQHFGDGTRLSIL.

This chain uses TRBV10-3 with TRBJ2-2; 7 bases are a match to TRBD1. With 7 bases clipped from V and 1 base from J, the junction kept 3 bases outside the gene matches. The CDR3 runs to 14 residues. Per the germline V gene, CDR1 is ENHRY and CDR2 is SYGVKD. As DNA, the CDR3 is TGTGCCATCACGGGACAGCTGAACACCGGGGAGCTGTTTTTT. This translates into CAITGQLNTGELFF.

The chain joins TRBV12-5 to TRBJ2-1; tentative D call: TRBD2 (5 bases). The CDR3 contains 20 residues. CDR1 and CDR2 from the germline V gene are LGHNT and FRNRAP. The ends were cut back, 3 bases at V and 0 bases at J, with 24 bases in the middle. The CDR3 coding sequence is TGTGCTAGTGGTTTCCGGGGAATCCGTACCTTAATTAGCTCCTACAATGAGCAGTTCTTC. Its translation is CASGFRGIRTLISSYNEQFF.

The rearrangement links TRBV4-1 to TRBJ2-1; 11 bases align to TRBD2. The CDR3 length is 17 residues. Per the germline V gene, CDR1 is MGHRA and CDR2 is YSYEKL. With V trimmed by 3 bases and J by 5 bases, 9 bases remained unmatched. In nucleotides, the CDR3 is TGCGCCAGCAGCCAGCCCACTAGCGGGAGTAGTAACAATGAGCAGTTCTTC. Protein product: CASSQPTSGSSNNEQFF.

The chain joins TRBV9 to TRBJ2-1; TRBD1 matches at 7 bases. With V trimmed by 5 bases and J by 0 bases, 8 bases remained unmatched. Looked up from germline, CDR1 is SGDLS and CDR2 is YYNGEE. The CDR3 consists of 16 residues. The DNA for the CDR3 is TGTGCCAGCAGTCTAGATCCAGGGGGCTCCTACAATGAGCAGTTCTTC. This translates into CASSLDPGGSYNEQFF. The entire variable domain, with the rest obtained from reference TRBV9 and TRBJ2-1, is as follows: DSGVTQTPKHLITATGQRVTLRCSPRSGDLSVYWYQQSLDQGLQFLIQYYNGEERAKGNILERFSAQQFPDLHSELNLSSLELGDSALYFCASSLDPGGSYNEQFFGPGTRLTVL.

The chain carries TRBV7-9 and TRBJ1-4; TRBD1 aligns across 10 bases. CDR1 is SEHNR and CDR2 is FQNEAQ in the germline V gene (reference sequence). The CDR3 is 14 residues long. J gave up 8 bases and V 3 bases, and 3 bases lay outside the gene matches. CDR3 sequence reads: CASSFGQGDEKLFF. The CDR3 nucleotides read TGTGCCAGCAGCTTTGGACAGGGGGACGAAAAACTGTTTTTT.

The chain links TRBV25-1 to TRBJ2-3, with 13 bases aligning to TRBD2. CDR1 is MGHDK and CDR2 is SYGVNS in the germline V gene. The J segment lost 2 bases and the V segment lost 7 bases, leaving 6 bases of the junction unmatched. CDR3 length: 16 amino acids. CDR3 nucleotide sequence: TGTGCCAGCAACCCCGGGACTAGCGGGAACACAGATACGCAGTATTTT. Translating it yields CASNPGTSGNTDTQYF.

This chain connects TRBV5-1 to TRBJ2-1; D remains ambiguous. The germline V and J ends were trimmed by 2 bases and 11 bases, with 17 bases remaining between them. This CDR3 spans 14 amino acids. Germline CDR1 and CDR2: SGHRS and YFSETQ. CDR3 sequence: CASSLTVVETQQFF. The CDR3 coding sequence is TGCGCCAGCAGCTTAACGGTGGTAGAGACTCAGCAGTTCTTC.

CDR3 DNA sequence: TGTGCCAGCAGCCAAGAGGGGACTAGCGGGATCCACACCGGGGAGCTGTTTTTT. As protein: CASSQEGTSGIHTGELFF. V and J are TRBV4-2 and TRBJ2-2; 13 bases match TRBD2. Per the germline V gene, CDR1 is LGHNA and CDR2 is YNFKEQ. The CDR3 spans 18 residues. V dropped 0 bases and J dropped 3; count of bases not matched to a gene: 4.

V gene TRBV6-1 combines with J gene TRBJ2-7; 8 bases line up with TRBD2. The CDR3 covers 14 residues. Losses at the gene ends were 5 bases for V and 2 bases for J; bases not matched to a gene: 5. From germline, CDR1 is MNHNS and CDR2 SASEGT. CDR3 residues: CASSLSGSPYEQYF. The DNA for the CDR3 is TGTGCCAGCAGTTTGAGCGGGAGTCCCTACGAGCAGTACTTC.

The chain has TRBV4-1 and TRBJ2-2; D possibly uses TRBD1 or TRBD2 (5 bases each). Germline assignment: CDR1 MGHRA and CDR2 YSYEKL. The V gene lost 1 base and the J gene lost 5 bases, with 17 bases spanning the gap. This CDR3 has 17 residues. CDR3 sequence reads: CASSQGPGRSRTGELFF. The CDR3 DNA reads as TGCGCCAGCAGCCAAGGACCGGGACGGTCAAGAACCGGGGAGCTGTTTTTT.

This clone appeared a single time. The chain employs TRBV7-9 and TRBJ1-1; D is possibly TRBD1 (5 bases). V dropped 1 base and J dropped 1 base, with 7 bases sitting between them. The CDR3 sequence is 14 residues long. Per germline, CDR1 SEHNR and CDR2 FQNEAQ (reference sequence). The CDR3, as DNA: TGTGCCAGCAGCTTAGGGGGGGAGAACACTGAAGCTTTCTTT. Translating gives CASSLGGENTEAFF.

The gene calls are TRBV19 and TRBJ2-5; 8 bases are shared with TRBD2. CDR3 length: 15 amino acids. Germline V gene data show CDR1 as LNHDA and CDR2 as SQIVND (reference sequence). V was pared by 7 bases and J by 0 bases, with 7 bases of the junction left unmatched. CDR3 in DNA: TGTGCCAGTACTAAGACTAGCGCGAACCAAGAGACCCAGTACTTC. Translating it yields CASTKTSANQETQYF.

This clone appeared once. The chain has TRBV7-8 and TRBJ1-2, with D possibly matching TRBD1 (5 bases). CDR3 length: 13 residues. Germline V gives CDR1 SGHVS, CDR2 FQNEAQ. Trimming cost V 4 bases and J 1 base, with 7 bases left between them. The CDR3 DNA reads TGTGCCAGCAGCTGGGGCCTTAACTATGGCTACACCTTC. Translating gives CASSWGLNYGYTF.

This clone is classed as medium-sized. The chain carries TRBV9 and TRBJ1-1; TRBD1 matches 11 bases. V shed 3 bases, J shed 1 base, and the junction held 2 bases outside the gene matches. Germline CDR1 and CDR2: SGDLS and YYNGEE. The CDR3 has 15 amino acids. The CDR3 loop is CASSGGTGGNTEAFF. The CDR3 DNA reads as TGTGCCAGCAGCGGAGGGACAGGGGGGAACACTGAAGCTTTCTTT.

CDR3 coding DNA: TGCGCCAGCAGCCAAAACCCCGGGACTCCTAACTATGGCTACACCTTC. This encodes CASSQNPGTPNYGYTF. The chain combines TRBV4-1 with TRBJ1-2, with TRBD1 as a possible D gene (5 bases). Germline CDR1 and CDR2: MGHRA and YSYEKL. V was pared by 2 bases and J by 0 bases, with 13 bases between. This CDR3 has 16 residues.

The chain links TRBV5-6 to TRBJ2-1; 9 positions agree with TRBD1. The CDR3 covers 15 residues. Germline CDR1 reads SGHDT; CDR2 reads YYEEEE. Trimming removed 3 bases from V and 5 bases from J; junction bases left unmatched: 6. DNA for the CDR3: TGTGCCAGCAGCTCCGGGACAGGGACTCACAATGAGCAGTTCTTC. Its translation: CASSSGTGTHNEQFF.

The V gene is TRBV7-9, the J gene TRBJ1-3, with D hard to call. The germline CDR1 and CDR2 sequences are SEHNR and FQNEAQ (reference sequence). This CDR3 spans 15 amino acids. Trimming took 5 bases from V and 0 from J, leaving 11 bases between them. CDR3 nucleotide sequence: TGTGCCAGCAGCCTCCTGCTCAACTCTGGAAACACCATATATTTT. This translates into CASSLLLNSGNTIYF.